The entry below gives a single T cell receptor (beta chain) sequence along with its context. Antigen unknown. The data derive from a study of cytomegalovirus exposure and HLA in healthy donors. PCR primers comprised 60 Vbeta and 13 Jbeta primers. TCRdb's table, derived via immunoSEQ multiplex PCR, lists solely in-frame clones and lacks some. Here the sample spans about 140,000 clones, about 74% being singletons. Findings and limits, study-wide: Under in vitro conditions, a few CMV-associated chains were confirmed as specific for CMV antigens. An ancestry cluster, one associated with Asian ancestry, reportedly showed fewer N-insertions than the approximately 670-donor mean in a later analysis.

Looked up from germline, CDR1 is SGHAT and CDR2 is FQNNGV. CDR3 length: 16 amino acids. J lost 0 bases, V lost 0 bases, and 0 bases had no gene match. The TCR originated in a male donor in good health and CMV-seronegative. The sample consisted of PBMCs. The V call is TRBV11-2, the J call TRBJ2-3; 10 bases line up with TRBD2. The CDR3, as DNA: TGTGCCAGCAGCTTAGATAGCGGGGGGAGCACAGATACGCAGTATTTT. Translated, it gives CASSLDSGGSTDTQYF.